The 20 T cell receptor beta chains given below trace back to one sample, sequenced in a study of shared clonotypes between healthy human individuals (dated by TCRdb to 2019 to 2021). For the CD8 naive samples, CD45RO-negative cells were positively selected for CCR7, yielding a CD45RA+CCR7+ population from which TemRA cells were excluded. Receptors were amplified or captured by the immunoSEQ multiplex PCR assay. Not all clones reach the TCRdb copy of this immuneACCESS table, which keeps in-frame sequences only. Checked studies attribute under half of the gap to unresolved V genes and leave the rest unexplained. A total of about 2.1 million clones appear in this sample, roughly 93% of them only once. In total, the top ten clones hold less than 2% of the sample. The source material was naive CD8+ T cells from PBMCs. The sample's cell subset or site label is to be understood as: CD45RA+CCR7+. Receptors were obtained from a man younger than 35 in good health. Some clones in this sample may be carry-over from other donors' samples.

This chain joins TRBV7-9 and TRBJ2-1, with D possibly TRBD2 on 6 matching bases. Germline V lookup: CDR1 SEHNR, CDR2 FQNEAQ (reference sequence). The CDR3 runs 14 residues. With 6 bases removed from V and 5 bases from J, the gap between germline ends came to 14 bases. The CDR3 reads CASRTGTGNNEQFF. CDR3 coding DNA: TGTGCCAGCAGGACCGGGACTGGCAACAATGAGCAGTTCTTC.

The chain carries TRBV6-5 and TRBJ2-7, with 7 bases matching TRBD2. Germline lookup yields CDR1 MNHEY and CDR2 SVGAGI. Trimming cost V 6 bases and J 2 bases; bases outside gene matches: 10. The CDR3 has 15 residues. CDR3 region: CASSFLAEGTYEQYF. CDR3 bases: TGTGCCAGCAGCTTCCTAGCGGAGGGGACCTACGAGCAGTACTTC.

The CDR3: CASSGHGRGLSYEQYF. CDR3 in DNA: TGTGCCAGTAGTGGCCATGGGAGGGGCTTGTCCTACGAGCAGTACTTC. The V gene is TRBV19, the J gene TRBJ2-7; 7 bases agree with TRBD2. Germline CDR1 reads LNHDA; CDR2 reads SQIVND (reference sequence). The CDR3 sequence is 16 residues long. V gave up 5 bases and J gave up 1 base; unmatched junction bases: 11.

Notes on this clone: This may come from a read error, since a much larger clone is one base off. This chain connects TRBV5-4 to TRBJ1-1; 7 bases are a match to TRBD1. Germline-derived CDR1 and CDR2 are SGHNT and YYREEE (reference sequence). CDR3 length: 12 amino acids. With V trimmed by 0 bases and J by 7 bases, 0 bases remained unmatched. CDR3: CASSLGDSEAFF. In nucleotides, the CDR3 is TGTGCCAGCAGCTTGGGGGACAGTGAAGCTTTCTTT.

DNA for the CDR3: TGTGCCACCCATGGAATTGGGCCTAGCGGGACCTACAATGAGCAGTTCTTC. The encoded protein is CATHGIGPSGTYNEQFF. The chain is built from TRBV25-1 and TRBJ2-1; 9 bases fit TRBD2. This CDR3 is built from 17 residues. The germline V gene has CDR1 MGHDK and CDR2 SYGVNS. V trimming: 10 bases; J trimming: 2 bases; junction bases outside the gene matches: 15.

CDR3 sequence (DNA): TGTGCCAGCAGCGTGAGGGACAGTGCAACTAATGAAAAACTGTTTTTT. This encodes CASSVRDSATNEKLFF. The V and J genes are TRBV7-9 and TRBJ1-4, with 7 bases aligning to TRBD1. V gave up 5 bases and J gave up 0 bases; unmatched junction bases: 6. Germline assignment: CDR1 SEHNR and CDR2 FQNEAQ (reference sequence). CDR3 size: 16 residues. Complete variable domain (other parts from reference TRBV7-9 and TRBJ1-4): DTGVSQNPRHKITKRGQNVTFRCDPISEHNRLYWYRQTLGQGPEFLTYFQNEAQLEKSRLLSDRFSAERPKGSFSTLEIQRTEQGDSAMYLCASSVRDSATNEKLFFGSGTQLSVL.

V usage is TRBV11-2 and J usage is TRBJ2-1, with D uncertain. The V and J ends lost 0 bases and 3 bases respectively, with 12 bases between them. Germline assignment: CDR1 SGHAT and CDR2 FQNNGV. The CDR3 length is 16 residues. The CDR3 loop reads CASSLEGQYYYNEQFF. CDR3 in DNA: TGTGCCAGCAGCTTAGAGGGTCAGTACTACTACAATGAGCAGTTCTTC.

The chain joins TRBV27 to TRBJ2-3, with 12 bases lining up with TRBD2. V shed 8 bases and J 1 base; nucleotides not matched to a gene: 7. This CDR3 is 16 amino acids long. From germline, CDR1 is MNHEY and CDR2 SMNVEV (reference sequence). CDR3 residues: CASSQRLAGGTDTQYF. In DNA form, the CDR3 reads TGTGCCAGCTCCCAGCGACTAGCGGGAGGCACAGATACGCAGTATTTT.

Concerning this clone: The sample holds other DNA sequences that translate to the same CDR3. The chain combines TRBV28 with TRBJ2-1; TRBD2 aligns across 7 bases. This CDR3 is built from 14 residues. The J segment lost 2 bases and the V segment lost 4 bases, leaving 2 bases of the junction unmatched. Germline V lookup: CDR1 MDHEN, CDR2 SYDVKM. CDR3 protein: CASSSGLPYNEQFF. Here the CDR3 DNA reads TGTGCCAGCAGTTCGGGACTACCCTACAATGAGCAGTTCTTC.

The chain is built from TRBV15 and TRBJ2-1; TRBD2 agrees at 13 bases. V shed 8 bases, J shed 8 bases, and the junction held 9 bases outside the gene matches. The germline CDR1 and CDR2 sequences are LNHNV and YYDKDF (reference sequence). The CDR3 is 15 amino acids. CDR3 DNA sequence: TGTGCCACCCAACCGGGACTAGCGGGATTATATGAGCAGTTCTTC. Translation: CATQPGLAGLYEQFF.

The rearrangement uses TRBV27 and TRBJ2-1; perhaps TRBD1 as D (6 bases). V shed 3 bases and J shed 8 bases, with 14 bases lying between them. Per germline, CDR1 MNHEY and CDR2 SMNVEV (reference sequence). The CDR3 runs to 14 residues. The CDR3 loop is CASSFGRGGYEQFF. The DNA for the CDR3 is TGTGCCAGCAGTTTTGGCCGAGGGGGATATGAGCAGTTCTTC.

The V call is TRBV5-4, the J call TRBJ2-1; TRBD2 aligns across 12 bases. CDR1 is SGHNT, CDR2 YYREEE, per germline (reference sequence). There are 16 residues in the CDR3. The J segment lost 5 bases and the V segment lost 4 bases, leaving 7 bases of the junction unmatched. CDR3 loop: CASSHWTSGINNEQFF. In DNA form, the CDR3 reads TGTGCCAGCAGCCATTGGACTAGCGGGATTAACAATGAGCAGTTCTTC.

The chain combines TRBV28 with TRBJ2-2; 8 positions agree with TRBD2. Germline CDR1 MDHEN, CDR2 SYDVKM. The CDR3 sequence is 15 residues long. Trimming took 3 bases from V and 4 from J; bases not matched to a gene: 4. CDR3 sequence reads: CASSFKRGSTGELFF. CDR3 in DNA: TGTGCCAGCAGTTTCAAGCGGGGGAGCACCGGGGAGCTGTTTTTT. Supplemented by reference TRBV28 and TRBJ2-2, the full variable domain reads DVKVTQSSRYLVKRTGEKVFLECVQDMDHENMFWYRQDPGLGLRLIYFSYDVKMKEKGDIPEGYSVSREKKERFSLILESASTNQTSMYLCASSFKRGSTGELFFGEGSRLTVL.

Remarks on this clone: Other DNA sequences in the same sample also yield this CDR3. The chain recombines TRBV27 with TRBJ1-1; D is undetermined. CDR3 length: 11 residues. Looked up from germline, CDR1 is MNHEY and CDR2 is SMNVEV (reference sequence). With 4 bases removed from V and 5 bases from J, the gap between germline ends came to 5 bases. CDR3 in DNA: TGTGCCAGCAGTTCCGGGACTGAAGCTTTCTTT. It yields the protein CASSSGTEAFF.

V usage is TRBV27 and J usage is TRBJ2-7, with TRBD2 identical over 9 bases. V was pared by 3 bases and J by 4 bases, with 10 bases of the junction left unmatched. The CDR3 contains 16 residues. The germline V gene encodes CDR1 MNHEY and CDR2 SMNVEV (reference sequence). The CDR3 spells CASSFGLAGVRYEQYF. CDR3 in DNA: TGTGCCAGCAGTTTTGGATTAGCGGGAGTTCGATACGAGCAGTACTTC.

The chain couples TRBV2 to TRBJ2-5, with D hard to call. This CDR3 has 18 amino acids. The V and J ends lost 2 bases and 0 bases respectively, with 19 bases between them. In germline, CDR1 is SNHLY, CDR2 FYNNEI. For the CDR3, the DNA is TGTGCCAGCAGTGAAAGGAAATACCCTACGGTCGACCAAGAGACCCAGTACTTC. It codes for CASSERKYPTVDQETQYF.

A few counts support this clone. This may be a read error, as it is one base from a much larger clone. The V gene is TRBV7-2, the J gene TRBJ1-1, with unresolved D. CDR3 size: 12 residues. Between the trimmed V and J ends, which lost 1 base and 3 bases, there was a span of 3 bases. CDR1 is SGHTA and CDR2 is FQGNSA in the germline V gene. The CDR3, as DNA: TGTGCCAGCAGCTTAGGGTACACTGAAGCTTTCTTT. Encoded protein: CASSLGYTEAFF.

Comments on this clone: The same CDR3 can be traced to other DNA sequences in this sample. J is TRBJ2-7 and V is TRBV5-6, with D unresolved. The V end was cut by 0 bases, the J end by 5 bases, with 6 bases between. This CDR3 region has 12 residues. Germline-derived CDR1 and CDR2 are SGHDT and YYEEEE. CDR3 sequence reads: CASSLGADEQYF. CDR3 DNA: TGTGCCAGCAGCTTGGGAGCTGACGAGCAGTACTTC.

J is TRBJ2-1 and V is TRBV25-1; D is perhaps TRBD1 or TRBD2 (5 bases each). The V end was cut by 6 bases, the J end by 10 bases, with 25 bases between. This CDR3 is built from 16 residues. Germline values: CDR1 MGHDK, CDR2 SYGVNS. The CDR3 spells CASSNFLRAEREEQFF. The DNA for the CDR3 is TGTGCCAGCAGCAACTTTCTCAGGGCGGAAAGGGAGGAGCAGTTCTTC.

This clone was seen a few times. The chain recombines TRBV28 with TRBJ1-4; possibly TRBD1 for D (5 bases). V dropped 7 bases and J dropped 5 bases, with 17 bases sitting between them. The CDR3 runs to 15 residues. From germline, CDR1 is MDHEN and CDR2 SYDVKM. Here the CDR3 DNA reads TGTGCCAGCACCTTTGGGACGGCGATCAATGAAAAACTGTTTTTT. Translation gives CASTFGTAINEKLFF.